One sample yielded the 30 T cell receptor beta chains listed below, sequenced in a study of PD-1 blockade in classical Hodgkin lymphoma. Repertoires were generated with immunoSEQ multiplex PCR, while TCRdb's copy carries only in-frame clones and drops some. The table records approximately 61,000 clones, about 85% of them present only once. Time point denoted: cycle 4 day 1 (C4D1), after six to seven weeks of nivolumab. Relapse was seen in all patients after autologous stem cell transplantation, and brentuximab vedotin exposure was variable. Source: peripheral blood mononuclear cells (PBMCs), taken before the fourth cycle of nivolumab. Source of these receptors: a human donor with classical Hodgkin lymphoma.

The CDR3 nucleotides are TGCGCCAGCAGTGTGAAGGGCACGGATAATTCACCCCTCCACTTT. This encodes CASSVKGTDNSPLHF. The chain couples TRBV5-1 to TRBJ1-6; D is uncertain. The length of the CDR3 is 15 residues. Trimming cost V 5 bases and J 5 bases, with 14 bases left between them. Germline CDR1 reads SGHRS; CDR2 reads YFSETQ.

The chain uses TRBV4-1 and TRBJ1-4; the match to TRBD1 covers 8 bases. The length of the CDR3 is 16 residues. V lost 1 base to trimming and J lost 7 bases; unmatched junction nucleotides: 8. CDR1 and CDR2 from the germline V gene are MGHRA and YSYEKL. CDR3 coding DNA: TGCGCCAGCAGCCAAGTAGGGCGGACAGGGAGTGAAAAACTGTTTTTT. As protein: CASSQVGRTGSEKLFF.

The V and J genes are TRBV5-1 and TRBJ2-2; D is possibly TRBD2 (6 bases). V was shortened by 4 bases and J by 1 base, with 14 bases between the two germline ends. The germline gives CDR1 SGHRS, CDR2 YFSETQ. The CDR3 has 16 residues. The CDR3 DNA sequence: TGCGCCAGCAGCGCCATTGCAGCGGGGAACACCGGGGAGCTGTTTTTT. Its translation is CASSAIAAGNTGELFF.

V is TRBV19 and J is TRBJ2-5, with D maybe TRBD2 (6 bases). Germline V gives CDR1 LNHDA, CDR2 SQIVND (reference sequence). This CDR3 has 13 residues. Trimming pared 5 bases from V and 1 base from J, leaving 8 bases between. This chain's CDR3 is CASSSGGQETQYF. In DNA form, the CDR3 reads TGTGCCAGTAGTTCCGGGGGCCAAGAGACCCAGTACTTC. The full variable domain, in which reference TRBV19 and TRBJ2-5 provide the parts outside the CDR3, is DGGITQSPKYLFRKEGQNVTLSCEQNLNHDAMYWYRQDPGQGLRLIYYSQIVNDFQKGDIAEGYSVSREKKESFPLTVTSAQKNPTAFYLCASSSGGQETQYFGPGTRLLVL.

Comments on this clone: The junction shows a germline mismatch at one end, possibly a read error. The V gene is TRBV30, the J gene TRBJ1-2, with D possibly matching TRBD1 (5 bases). CDR3 length: 11 residues. Germline V gene sequence: CDR1 GTSNPN, CDR2 SVGIG (reference sequence). The CDR3 DNA sequence: TGTGCCTGGGACCCTCTAGAACGGACAAACTTC. Translated: CAWDPLERTNF.

The chain is built from TRBV6-5 and TRBJ2-7, with D possibly being TRBD2 (7 bases). The V end was cut by 6 bases, the J end by 3 bases, with 15 bases between. CDR1 and CDR2 from the germline V gene are MNHEY and SVGAGI. This CDR3 contains 14 residues. The CDR3 is CASSPGGRYYEQYF. For the CDR3, the DNA is TGTGCCAGCAGCCCCGGGGGGCGCTACTACGAGCAGTACTTC.

The genes are TRBV6-6 and TRBJ1-1; D remains ambiguous. CDR1 MNHNY and CDR2 SVGAGI come from the germline V gene (reference sequence). The CDR3 loop spans 14 amino acids. V lost 7 bases, J lost 4 bases, and 16 bases lay in between. CDR3 loop: CASIHREQITEAFF. In DNA, the CDR3 is TGTGCCAGCATCCACCGGGAACAGATCACTGAAGCTTTCTTT.

The count of this clone is one. The chain joins TRBV5-1 to TRBJ2-7, with D perhaps matching TRBD1 (5 bases). The V end was cut by 4 bases, the J end by 2 bases, with 10 bases between. The CDR3 is 13 amino acids. Germline CDR1 is SGHRS and CDR2 is YFSETQ. CDR3 amino acids: CASSTQGPYEQYF. The CDR3 nucleotides are TGCGCCAGCAGCACCCAGGGCCCCTACGAGCAGTACTTC.

This chain joins TRBV19 and TRBJ1-5, with D possibly matching TRBD1 (5 bases). V lost 5 bases, J lost 2 bases, and 10 bases lay in between. The CDR3 consists of 14 residues. CDR1 is LNHDA, CDR2 SQIVND, per germline (reference sequence). The CDR3 sequence: CASSPIGGNQPQHF. The DNA for the CDR3 is TGTGCCAGTAGTCCCATAGGGGGCAATCAGCCCCAGCATTTT.

This clone was observed a single time. The rearrangement joins TRBV25-1 to TRBJ1-3; D remains ambiguous. Per the germline V gene, CDR1 is MGHDK and CDR2 is SYGVNS. V gave up 5 bases and J gave up 0 bases, with 8 bases separating them. This CDR3 has 14 residues. The CDR3 spells CASSRTVSGNTIYF. CDR3 DNA: TGTGCCAGCAGTCGCACAGTCTCTGGAAACACCATATATTTT.

A single count supports this clone. The gene calls are TRBV11-1 and TRBJ1-5; no firm D call. The CDR3 length is 13 residues. Trimming left V 0 bases short and J 2 bases short, with 2 bases between. The germline gives CDR1 SGHAT, CDR2 FQDESV (reference sequence). The CDR3 sequence: CASSLAGNQPQHF. The CDR3 DNA reads as TGTGCCAGCAGCTTAGCGGGCAATCAGCCCCAGCATTTT.

The genes are TRBV2 and TRBJ1-2; perhaps TRBD1 as D (5 bases). The CDR3 spans 13 residues. The germline V and J ends were trimmed by 8 bases and 7 bases, with 17 bases remaining between them. Germline values: CDR1 SNHLY, CDR2 FYNNEI. CDR3 in DNA: TGTGCCAGCCGAGCCTGGGGGTACGGTGGCTACACCTTC. This gives the protein CASRAWGYGGYTF.

J is TRBJ2-6 and V is TRBV6-1; a weak D match, TRBD1 (6 bases). Germline values: CDR1 MNHNS, CDR2 SASEGT. The CDR3 sequence is 15 residues long. V was trimmed by 5 bases and J by 2 bases, leaving 10 bases between them. The CDR3 DNA sequence: TGTGCCAGCAGTCAACAGGGAACTGGGGCCAACGTCCTGACTTTC. Encoded protein: CASSQQGTGANVLTF.

The rearrangement links TRBV5-1 to TRBJ2-7, with TRBD1 matching 8 bases. With V trimmed by 0 bases and J by 2 bases, 4 bases remained unmatched. In germline, CDR1 is SGHRS, CDR2 YFSETQ. The CDR3 sequence is 15 residues long. CDR3 amino acids: CASSLEGTGAYEQYF. CDR3 sequence (DNA): TGCGCCAGCAGCTTGGAAGGGACAGGCGCCTACGAGCAGTACTTC.

This chain connects TRBV5-1 to TRBJ1-4, with D perhaps matching TRBD1 (5 bases). Germline V gene sequence: CDR1 SGHRS, CDR2 YFSETQ. The CDR3 totals 14 residues. Trimming stripped 0 bases from V and 5 bases from J, with 8 bases between. CDR3 amino acids: CASSLGQFNEKLFF. The CDR3 nucleotides read TGCGCCAGCAGCTTGGGACAGTTCAATGAAAAACTGTTTTTT.

This clone was observed a handful of times. The gene calls are TRBV7-9 and TRBJ2-3; D is perhaps TRBD1 (6 bases). CDR3 size: 13 residues. Per the germline V gene, CDR1 is SEHNR and CDR2 is FQNEAQ (reference sequence). V was shortened by 0 bases and J by 7 bases, with 8 bases between the two germline ends. The CDR3 loop reads CASSLADRYTQYF. The DNA of the CDR3 is TGTGCCAGCAGCTTAGCGGACAGATATACGCAGTATTTT.

This chain links TRBV11-2 with TRBJ2-3, with 8 bases matching TRBD2. In germline, CDR1 is SGHAT, CDR2 FQNNGV. The CDR3 has 15 residues. V trimming: 0 bases; J trimming: 3 bases; junction bases outside the gene matches: 2. The DNA of the CDR3 is TGTGCCAGCAGCTTAGACGGGGGGGCGACAGATACGCAGTATTTT. It codes for CASSLDGGATDTQYF.

V gene TRBV9 combines with J gene TRBJ1-2; D might be TRBD1 (5 bases). Germline CDR1 reads SGDLS; CDR2 reads YYNGEE. Trimming pared 5 bases from V and 8 bases from J, leaving 16 bases between. This CDR3 is 13 amino acids long. CDR3 coding DNA: TGTGCCAGCAGGGGACCGAGCCGCTGGGGCTACACCTTC. This sequence encodes CASRGPSRWGYTF. Based on the CDR3 plus reference TRBV9 and TRBJ1-2, the full variable domain is DSGVTQTPKHLITATGQRVTLRCSPRSGDLSVYWYQQSLDQGLQFLIQYYNGEERAKGNILERFSAQQFPDLHSELNLSSLELGDSALYFCASRGPSRWGYTFGSGTRLTVV.

Only a few counts were recorded for this clone. The genes are TRBV5-1 and TRBJ1-3; 8 bases line up with TRBD1. J was trimmed by 0 bases and V by 4 bases; bases with no gene match: 3. This CDR3 spans 15 amino acids. In germline, CDR1 is SGHRS, CDR2 YFSETQ. CDR3 region: CASSSTGGSGNTIYF. Here the CDR3 DNA reads TGCGCCAGCAGCAGTACAGGGGGCTCTGGAAACACCATATATTTT.

The rearrangement links TRBV25-1 to TRBJ1-2, with 8 positions matching TRBD1. Trimming took 6 bases from V and 6 from J; bases not matched to a gene: 6. This CDR3 has 13 amino acids. CDR1 is MGHDK and CDR2 is SYGVNS in the germline V gene. DNA for the CDR3: TGTGCCAGCAGCGGACAGGGTGGCCATGGCTACACCTTC. Residues: CASSGQGGHGYTF.

The V call is TRBV6-5, the J call TRBJ2-1; 7 bases are a match to TRBD1. CDR1 is MNHEY, CDR2 SVGAGI, per germline. V gave up 0 bases and J gave up 4 bases; unmatched junction bases: 6. The CDR3 has 16 residues. CDR3: CASSYSAPGGYNEQFF. The CDR3, as DNA: TGTGCCAGCAGTTACTCTGCCCCAGGGGGATACAATGAGCAGTTCTTC.

The rearrangement joins TRBV9 to TRBJ1-6; D gene uncertain. Trimming left V 0 bases short and J 1 base short, with 11 bases between. The germline V gene encodes CDR1 SGDLS and CDR2 YYNGEE. The CDR3 spans 17 residues. This CDR3 is CASSVGEGRSYNSPLHF. DNA of the CDR3: TGTGCCAGCAGCGTAGGGGAGGGAAGGTCCTATAATTCACCCCTCCACTTT.

This clone came up once. V gene TRBV5-1 combines with J gene TRBJ2-7; D is uncertain. This CDR3 is 14 amino acids long. Between the trimmed V and J ends, which lost 1 base and 0 bases, there was a span of 8 bases. Germline CDR1 reads SGHRS; CDR2 reads YFSETQ. The CDR3 region has the DNA TGCGCCAGCAGCTTGCTGACGGACTCCTACGAGCAGTACTTC. It codes for CASSLLTDSYEQYF.

J is TRBJ2-5 and V is TRBV2; weak D call: TRBD2 (6 bases). This CDR3 spans 14 amino acids. Between the trimmed V and J ends, which lost 5 bases and 5 bases, there was a span of 15 bases. In germline, CDR1 is SNHLY, CDR2 FYNNEI. CDR3 nucleotides: TGTGCCAGCAGTCCCGGGGGTATTTGGGAGACCCAGTACTTC. It encodes CASSPGGIWETQYF.

V usage is TRBV6-5 and J usage is TRBJ1-1, with unresolved D. Germline-derived CDR1 and CDR2 are MNHEY and SVGAGI. The V and J ends lost 6 bases and 4 bases respectively, with 6 bases between them. The CDR3 runs to 11 residues. This CDR3 reads CASSQRTEAFF. DNA for the CDR3: TGTGCCAGCAGCCAGCGCACTGAAGCTTTCTTT.

The rearrangement joins TRBV5-6 to TRBJ2-3; the D gene is possibly TRBD2 (7 bases). Germline lookup yields CDR1 SGHDT and CDR2 YYEEEE. This CDR3 region has 16 residues. V dropped 2 bases and J dropped 6 bases, with 19 bases sitting between them. In DNA, the CDR3 is TGTGCCAGCAGCTTCCGAGGGGGGGCTGAATGGGATACGCAGTATTTT. It encodes CASSFRGGAEWDTQYF.

The chain is built from TRBV27 and TRBJ2-2, with 7 bases that match TRBD2. Germline V CDR1 and CDR2: MNHEY, SMNVEV (reference sequence). Unmatched junction bases numbered 10, after V lost 3 bases and J lost 3 bases. The CDR3 sequence is 17 residues long. CDR3 in amino acids: CASSFFRGGSYTGELFF. DNA for the CDR3: TGTGCCAGCAGTTTCTTTCGCGGGGGAAGCTACACCGGGGAGCTGTTTTTT.

This clone was counted only a few times. V gene TRBV7-9 combines with J gene TRBJ1-2; D remains ambiguous. This CDR3 region has 13 residues. Germline V gives CDR1 SEHNR, CDR2 FQNEAQ (reference sequence). V lost 1 base and J 4 bases, leaving 7 bases between the germline ends. The CDR3 region has the DNA TGTGCCAGCAGCTTAGGGACTGGCTATGGCTACACCTTC. Amino acid sequence: CASSLGTGYGYTF.

This chain uses TRBV7-7 with TRBJ2-1; 9 nucleotides align to TRBD2. V lost 2 bases and J lost 7; bases outside the gene matches: 6. CDR3 length: 15 amino acids. Looked up from germline, CDR1 is SSHAT and CDR2 is FNYEAQ (reference sequence). Written as DNA, the CDR3 is TGTGCCAGCAGCTTATATTTAGCGGGGGAAAATGAGCAGTTCTTC. It encodes CASSLYLAGENEQFF.

As for this clone: The identical CDR3 is also encoded by other nucleotide sequences in the sample. The chain combines TRBV7-9 with TRBJ2-3, with D hard to call. This CDR3 is built from 13 residues. V lost 0 bases and J 6 bases, leaving 7 bases between the germline ends. Germline loops: CDR1 SEHNR, CDR2 FQNEAQ (reference sequence). CDR3 in amino acids: CASSLAGADTQYF. The CDR3 region has the DNA TGTGCCAGCAGCTTAGCCGGAGCCGATACGCAGTATTTT. Full variable domain (remainder filled in from reference TRBV7-9 and TRBJ2-3): DTGVSQNPRHKITKRGQNVTFRCDPISEHNRLYWYRQTLGQGPEFLTYFQNEAQLEKSRLLSDRFSAERPKGSFSTLEIQRTEQGDSAMYLCASSLAGADTQYFGPGTRLTVL.